The 22 T cell receptor beta chains below all came from one sample that was sequenced in a study of blood T cell repertoires in COVID-19. Libraries were prepared by immunoSEQ multiplex PCR; TCRdb keeps only in-frame clonotypes and omits some of them. The table includes about 67,000 clones, approximately 88% detected once. Specimen: peripheral blood. Receptors originate from a woman of 80 years or more with acute or convalescent COVID-19.

This chain links TRBV27 with TRBJ2-1, with 7 bases aligning to TRBD2. CDR1 is MNHEY and CDR2 is SMNVEV in the germline V gene (reference sequence). V shed 7 bases and J 7 bases; nucleotides not matched to a gene: 10. The CDR3 is 14 residues long. This CDR3 reads CASTPSGSVNEQFF. The CDR3, as DNA: TGTGCCAGCACCCCTAGCGGCAGTGTGAATGAGCAGTTCTTC.

A few counts support this clone. DNA for the CDR3: TGTGCCAGCAGCAAAGCCCCGGGAGTGTGGGTAGAGACCCAGTACTTC. This translates into CASSKAPGVWVETQYF. The chain links TRBV21-1 to TRBJ2-5; TRBD2 reflects the table's D call only, with no check against the DNA. TRBV21-1 is listed as a pseudogene. The CDR3 totals 16 residues.

The V call is TRBV4-1, the J call TRBJ2-7; possibly TRBD2 for D (5 bases). Germline CDR1 MGHRA, CDR2 YSYEKL. Trimming cost V 4 bases and J 0 bases, with 7 bases left between them. This CDR3 spans 13 amino acids. This CDR3 reads CASSPDYSYEQYF. CDR3 bases: TGCGCCAGCAGCCCTGACTACTCCTACGAGCAGTACTTC.

The gene calls are TRBV7-2 and TRBJ1-2; D unclear. Trimming removed 3 bases from V and 4 bases from J, with 9 bases in between. There are 13 residues in the CDR3. Germline CDR1 SGHTA, CDR2 FQGNSA. The CDR3 sequence is CASSFGQIYGYTF. DNA for the CDR3: TGTGCCAGCAGCTTTGGCCAGATCTATGGCTACACCTTC.

The V and J genes are TRBV7-2 and TRBJ1-2, with D hard to call. Germline V gene data show CDR1 as SGHTA and CDR2 as FQGNSA. The CDR3 is 13 amino acids. The germline V and J ends were trimmed by 5 bases and 4 bases, with 11 bases remaining between them. CDR3 sequence: CASSLLVGYGYTF. The CDR3, as DNA: TGTGCCAGCAGCCTACTCGTTGGCTATGGCTACACCTTC.

This rearrangement joins TRBV7-9 to TRBJ2-2; D perhaps matches TRBD2 (6 bases). Germline V gene lookup returns CDR1 SEHNR and CDR2 FQNEAQ (reference sequence). With 5 bases removed from V and 3 bases from J, the gap between germline ends came to 13 bases. This CDR3 is 15 amino acids long. The CDR3 bases are TGTGCCAGCAGCCCCGGGACTGTCTACACCGGGGAGCTGTTTTTT. It is translated as CASSPGTVYTGELFF.

This chain joins TRBV5-1 and TRBJ1-1; 8 positions agree with TRBD1. After removal of 0 bases from V and 2 bases from J, the junction contained 3 bases not matched to a gene. The CDR3 extends over 15 amino acids. Germline V gene lookup returns CDR1 SGHRS and CDR2 YFSETQ. The CDR3 region has the DNA TGCGCCAGCAGCTTGGGGGGACAGGCAAACACTGAAGCTTTCTTT. This gives the protein CASSLGGQANTEAFF.

This chain connects TRBV7-2 to TRBJ2-1; D possibly corresponds to TRBD2 (6 bases). CDR1 SGHTA and CDR2 FQGNSA come from the germline V gene. V dropped 2 bases and J dropped 9 bases, with 14 bases sitting between them. The CDR3 extends over 14 amino acids. The CDR3 DNA follows: TGTGCCAGCAGCTTACCGCAGGGAGGTGGTGAGCAGTTCTTC. The encoded protein is CASSLPQGGGEQFF. Looking up the rest from reference TRBV7-2 and TRBJ2-1 gives the full variable domain: GAGVSQSPSNKVTEKGKDVELRCDPISGHTALYWYRQSLGQGLEFLIYFQGNSAPDKSGLPSDRFSAERTGGSVSTLTIQRTQQEDSAVYLCASSLPQGGGEQFFGPGTRLTVL.

This sequence joins TRBV4-3 and TRBJ2-2; 8 nucleotides agree with TRBD1. V trimming: 4 bases; J trimming: 2 bases; junction bases outside the gene matches: 3. There are 15 residues in the CDR3. Germline V gene sequence: CDR1 LGHNA, CDR2 YSLEER. DNA for the CDR3: TGCGCCAGCAGCCCCAGGGGGCTCAACACCGGGGAGCTGTTTTTT. Translation gives CASSPRGLNTGELFF.

The genes are TRBV5-4 and TRBJ2-2; D unclear. Germline values: CDR1 SGHNT, CDR2 YYREEE (reference sequence). The CDR3 runs 16 residues. The V and J ends lost 4 bases and 2 bases respectively, with 15 bases between them. The CDR3 DNA reads as TGTGCCAGCAGCCCCCGTGGGCGTGGTAACACCGGGGAGCTGTTTTTT. It codes for CASSPRGRGNTGELFF.

V is TRBV4-3 and J is TRBJ2-7, with TRBD1 identical over 9 bases. Looked up from germline, CDR1 is LGHNA and CDR2 is YSLEER. This CDR3 contains 15 residues. The V segment lost 1 base and the J segment 2 bases; nucleotides outside the gene matches: 3. The CDR3 region is CASSQGTGATYEQYF. The CDR3 bases are TGCGCCAGCAGCCAAGGGACAGGGGCAACCTACGAGCAGTACTTC.

This chain uses TRBV7-9 with TRBJ1-4; the D is unclear. Germline assignment: CDR1 SEHNR and CDR2 FQNEAQ (reference sequence). The CDR3 has 16 residues. Trimming shortened V by 0 bases and J by 7 bases, and 15 bases separated the two germline ends. The CDR3 nucleotides read TGTGCCAGCAGCTTAGCTTTAGGCAGGCTTCCTGAAAAACTGTTTTTT. Translation gives CASSLALGRLPEKLFF.

The rearrangement links TRBV28 to TRBJ2-1; 7 bases are a match to TRBD2. The V gene's germline CDR1 is MDHEN and CDR2 SYDVKM. J was trimmed by 1 base and V by 6 bases; bases with no gene match: 9. The CDR3 has 16 residues. The DNA for the CDR3 is TGTGCCAGCAGCTCACTTTCTAGCGGATCCTACAATGAGCAGTTCTTC. As protein: CASSSLSSGSYNEQFF.

The chain employs TRBV4-1 and TRBJ2-5; perhaps TRBD1 as D (5 bases). Germline lookup yields CDR1 MGHRA and CDR2 YSYEKL. CDR3 size: 16 residues. The V gene lost 5 bases and the J gene lost 0 bases, with 16 bases spanning the gap. CDR3 sequence reads: CASSAQGFDYQETQYF. The CDR3 DNA reads TGCGCCAGCAGCGCTCAGGGATTCGACTACCAAGAGACCCAGTACTTC.

The chain uses TRBV3-1 (or the pseudogene TRBV3-2) and TRBJ1-5; a possible D gene is TRBD1 (5 bases). Germline assignment: CDR1 LGHDT and CDR2 YNNKEL (reference sequence). This CDR3 is built from 15 residues. V was clipped by 0 bases and J by 5 bases, with 11 bases between them. CDR3 in amino acids: CASSQDLGAHQPQHF. The CDR3 nucleotides are TGTGCCAGCAGCCAAGATCTTGGGGCTCATCAGCCCCAGCATTTT.

This CDR3 reads CASSLNVLTSSYEQYF. The DNA of the CDR3 is TGTGCCAGCAGCTTGAATGTCCTGACTAGCTCCTACGAGCAGTACTTC. The V gene is TRBV5-6, the J gene TRBJ2-7; weak D call: TRBD2 (6 bases). Trimming stripped 1 base from V and 0 bases from J, with 14 bases between. The CDR3 is made up of 16 amino acids. Germline loops: CDR1 SGHDT, CDR2 YYEEEE.

V and J are TRBV3-1 (or the pseudogene TRBV3-2) and TRBJ2-1, with D uncertain. Germline values: CDR1 LGHDT, CDR2 YNNKEL (reference sequence). The CDR3 is 14 amino acids. With 0 bases removed from V and 9 bases from J, the gap between germline ends came to 12 bases. The CDR3 DNA follows: TGTGCCAGCAGCCAAGATCGAGGTTACGGTGAGCAGTTCTTC. Encoded protein: CASSQDRGYGEQFF.

The chain links TRBV30 to TRBJ1-6, with 8 bases that match TRBD1. V was clipped by 4 bases and J by 9 bases; unmatched bases: 8. The length of the CDR3 is 14 residues. Per the germline V gene, CDR1 is GTSNPN and CDR2 is SVGIG (reference sequence). CDR3 in amino acids: CAWTDRAKGSPLHF. The CDR3 DNA is TGTGCCTGGACGGACAGGGCCAAAGGTTCACCCCTCCACTTT. The whole variable domain, filled in from reference TRBV30 and TRBJ1-6, reads SQTIHQWPATLVQPVGSPLSLECTVEGTSNPNLYWYRQAAGRGLQLLFYSVGIGQISSEVPQNLSASRPQDRQFILSSKKLLLSDSGFYLCAWTDRAKGSPLHFGNGTRLTVT.

The chain is built from TRBV5-6 and TRBJ1-2; 10 bases match TRBD1. Per the germline V gene, CDR1 is SGHDT and CDR2 is YYEEEE. The CDR3 is 15 amino acids. V shed 0 bases, J shed 4 bases, and the junction held 3 bases outside the gene matches. The CDR3 DNA reads TGTGCCAGCAGCTTGGTGGGACAGGGGATCTATGGCTACACCTTC. It is translated as CASSLVGQGIYGYTF.

The V gene is TRBV5-6, the J gene TRBJ2-6; D not certain. The CDR3 has 15 amino acids. The V end was cut by 0 bases, the J end by 0 bases, with 4 bases between. Germline V gene lookup returns CDR1 SGHDT and CDR2 YYEEEE. This CDR3 is CASSLAGSGANVLTF. In DNA, the CDR3 is TGTGCCAGCAGCTTGGCGGGCTCTGGGGCCAACGTCCTGACTTTC.

The rearrangement links TRBV6-2 or TRBV6-3 to TRBJ1-3, with 8 bases aligning to TRBD1. The CDR3 is 13 amino acids. Germline trimming cut 2 bases from V and 9 bases from J; bases unmatched to any gene: 3. Looked up from germline, CDR1 is MNHEY and CDR2 is SVGEGT. CDR3 in amino acids: CASSYQGASTIYF. CDR3 nucleotides: TGTGCCAGCAGTTACCAGGGGGCGAGCACCATATATTTT.

A few counts support this clone. The chain recombines TRBV3-1 (or the pseudogene TRBV3-2) with TRBJ1-3; tentative D call: TRBD1 (5 bases). V lost 3 bases and J lost 0, with 15 bases in between. CDR1 is LGHDT and CDR2 is YNNKEL in the germline V gene (reference sequence). The length of the CDR3 is 17 residues. The CDR3 sequence: CASSQSGRGGSGNTIYF. The CDR3 nucleotides read TGTGCCAGCAGCCAGTCAGGGCGGGGCGGCTCTGGAAACACCATATATTTT.